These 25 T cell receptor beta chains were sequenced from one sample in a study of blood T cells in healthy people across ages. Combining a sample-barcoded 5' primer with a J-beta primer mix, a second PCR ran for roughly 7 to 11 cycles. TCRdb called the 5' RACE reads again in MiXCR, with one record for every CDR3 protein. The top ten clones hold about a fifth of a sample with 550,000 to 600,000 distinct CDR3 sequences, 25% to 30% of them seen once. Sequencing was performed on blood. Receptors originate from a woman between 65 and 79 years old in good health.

CDR3 region: CSVWETGTGGSGANVLTF. CDR3 in DNA: TGCAGCGTTTGGGAAACCGGGACAGGGGGTTCTGGGGCCAACGTCCTGACTTTC. This rearrangement joins TRBV29-1 to TRBJ2-6, with 11 bases aligning to TRBD1. Germline lookup yields CDR1 SQVTM and CDR2 ANQGSEA. Trimming at V came to 5 bases and at J to 1 base, leaving 10 bases not matched to a gene. The CDR3 runs 18 residues.

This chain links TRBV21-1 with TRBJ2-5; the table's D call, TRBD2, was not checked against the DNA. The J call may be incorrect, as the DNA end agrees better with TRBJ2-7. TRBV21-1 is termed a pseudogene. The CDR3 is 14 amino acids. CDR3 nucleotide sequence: TGTGCCGGTACTATAGCGGGGGGCTTCTACGAGCAGTACTTC. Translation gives CAGTIAGGFYEQYF.

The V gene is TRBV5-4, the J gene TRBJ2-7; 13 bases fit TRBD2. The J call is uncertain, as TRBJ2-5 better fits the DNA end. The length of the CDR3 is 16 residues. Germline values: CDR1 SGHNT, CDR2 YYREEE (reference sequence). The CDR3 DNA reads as TGTGCCAGCAGCCTAGGGACTAGCGGGAACCGAGAGACCCAGTACTTC. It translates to CASSLGTSGNRETQYF.

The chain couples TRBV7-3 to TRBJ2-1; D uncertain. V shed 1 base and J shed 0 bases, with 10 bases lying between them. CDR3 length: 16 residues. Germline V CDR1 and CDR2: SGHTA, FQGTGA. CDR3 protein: CASSLSLPSSYNEQFF. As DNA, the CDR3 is TGTGCCAGCAGCTTAAGCCTCCCTAGCTCCTACAATGAGCAGTTCTTC.

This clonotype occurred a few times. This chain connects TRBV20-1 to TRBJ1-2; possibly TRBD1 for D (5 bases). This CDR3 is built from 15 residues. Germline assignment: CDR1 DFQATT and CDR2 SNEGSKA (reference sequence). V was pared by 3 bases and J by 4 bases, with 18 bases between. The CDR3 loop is CSASNLRQGGYGYTF. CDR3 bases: TGCAGTGCTAGCAATCTTCGTCAGGGTGGCTATGGCTACACCTTC.

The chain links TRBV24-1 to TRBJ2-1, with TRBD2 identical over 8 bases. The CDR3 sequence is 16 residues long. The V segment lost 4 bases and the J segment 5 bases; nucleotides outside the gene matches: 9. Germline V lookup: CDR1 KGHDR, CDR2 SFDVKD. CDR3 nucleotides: TGTGCCACCAGTGAAGGCGGGGGGCGATCCGACAATGAGCAGTTCTTC. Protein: CATSEGGGRSDNEQFF.

In nucleotides, the CDR3 is TGCAGTGCTTCCACAGGGGGCAAGTTCGCTTTCTTT. It translates to CSASTGGKFAFF. The rearrangement links TRBV20-1 to TRBJ1-1; the match to TRBD1 covers 9 bases. The V gene's germline CDR1 is DFQATT and CDR2 SNEGSKA (reference sequence). V gave up 5 bases and J gave up 11 bases; unmatched junction bases: 9. CDR3 length: 12 residues.

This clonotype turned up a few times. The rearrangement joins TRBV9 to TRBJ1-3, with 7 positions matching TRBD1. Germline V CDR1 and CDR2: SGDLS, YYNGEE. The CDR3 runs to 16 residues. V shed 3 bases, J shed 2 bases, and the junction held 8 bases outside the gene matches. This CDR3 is CASSAAPDRAGNTIYF. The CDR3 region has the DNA TGTGCCAGCAGCGCAGCCCCCGACAGGGCTGGAAACACCATATATTTT.

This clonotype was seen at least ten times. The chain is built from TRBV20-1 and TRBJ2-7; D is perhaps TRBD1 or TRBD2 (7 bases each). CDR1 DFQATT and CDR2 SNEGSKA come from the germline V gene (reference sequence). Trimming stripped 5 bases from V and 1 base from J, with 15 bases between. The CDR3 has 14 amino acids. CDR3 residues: CSALREGASYEQYF. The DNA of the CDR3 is TGCAGTGCTCTCAGGGAGGGGGCTTCCTACGAGCAGTACTTC.

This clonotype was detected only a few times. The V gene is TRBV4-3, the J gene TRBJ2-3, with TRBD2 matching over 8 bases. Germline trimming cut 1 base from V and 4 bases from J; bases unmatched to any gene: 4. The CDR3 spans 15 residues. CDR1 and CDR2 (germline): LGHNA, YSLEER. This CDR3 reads CASSQATGGPDTQYF. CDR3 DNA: TGCGCCAGCAGCCAAGCAACGGGGGGGCCAGATACGCAGTATTTT.

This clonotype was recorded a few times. CDR3 nucleotide sequence: TGTGCCAGCAGCCTCTCGGGGGGGCGCTGGGAGACCCAGTACTTC. Translating it yields CASSLSGGRWETQYF. V gene TRBV7-3 combines with J gene TRBJ2-5, with TRBD2 matching over 8 bases. After removal of 5 bases from V and 5 bases from J, the junction contained 10 bases not matched to a gene. There are 15 residues in the CDR3. The germline gives CDR1 SGHTA, CDR2 FQGTGA.

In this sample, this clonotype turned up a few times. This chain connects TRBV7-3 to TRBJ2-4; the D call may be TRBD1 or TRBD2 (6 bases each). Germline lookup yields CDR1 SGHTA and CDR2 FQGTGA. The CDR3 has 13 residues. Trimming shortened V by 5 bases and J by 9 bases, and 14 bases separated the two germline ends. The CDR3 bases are TGTGCCAGCAGCCCGATAGGGGGGAGCATTCAGTACTTC. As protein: CASSPIGGSIQYF.

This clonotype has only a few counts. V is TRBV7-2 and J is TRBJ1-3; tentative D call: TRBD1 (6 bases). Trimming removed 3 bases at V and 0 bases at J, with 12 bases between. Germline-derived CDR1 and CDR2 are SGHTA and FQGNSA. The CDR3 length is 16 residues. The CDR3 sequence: CASSFHRASSGNTIYF. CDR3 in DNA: TGTGCCAGCAGCTTTCACAGGGCTTCCTCTGGAAACACCATATATTTT.

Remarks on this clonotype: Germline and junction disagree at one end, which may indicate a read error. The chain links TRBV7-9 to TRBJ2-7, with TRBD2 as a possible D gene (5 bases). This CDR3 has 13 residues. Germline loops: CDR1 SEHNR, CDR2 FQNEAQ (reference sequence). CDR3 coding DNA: TGTGCCAGCAGCTTCGGGGAAGGCGTCGAGCGGTACTTC. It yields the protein CASSFGEGVERYF.

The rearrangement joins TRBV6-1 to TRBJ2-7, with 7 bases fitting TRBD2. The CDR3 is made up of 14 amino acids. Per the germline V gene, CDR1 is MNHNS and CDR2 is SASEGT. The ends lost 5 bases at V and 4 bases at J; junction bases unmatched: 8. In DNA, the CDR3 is TGTGCCAGCAGTTTTAGCCTAGCGGATTACGAGCAGTACGTC. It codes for CASSFSLADYEQYV.

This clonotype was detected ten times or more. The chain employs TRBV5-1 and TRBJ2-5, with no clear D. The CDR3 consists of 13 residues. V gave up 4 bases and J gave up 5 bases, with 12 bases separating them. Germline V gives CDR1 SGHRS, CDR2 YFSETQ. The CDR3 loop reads CASSPTSSETQYF. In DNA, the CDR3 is TGCGCCAGCAGCCCGACAAGTTCGGAGACCCAGTACTTC.

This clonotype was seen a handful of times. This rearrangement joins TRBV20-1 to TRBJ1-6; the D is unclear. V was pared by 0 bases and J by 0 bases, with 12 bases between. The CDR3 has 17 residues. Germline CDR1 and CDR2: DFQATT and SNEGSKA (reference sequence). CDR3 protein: CSAREERWSSYNSPLHF. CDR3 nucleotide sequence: TGCAGTGCTAGAGAAGAGCGATGGAGCTCCTATAATTCACCCCTCCACTTT.

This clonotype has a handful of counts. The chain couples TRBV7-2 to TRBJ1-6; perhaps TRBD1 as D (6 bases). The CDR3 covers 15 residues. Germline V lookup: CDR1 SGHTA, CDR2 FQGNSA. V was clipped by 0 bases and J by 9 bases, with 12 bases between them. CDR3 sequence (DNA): TGTGCCAGCAGCTTAGCGAGCCAGGGGACTTCACCCCTCCACTTT. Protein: CASSLASQGTSPLHF. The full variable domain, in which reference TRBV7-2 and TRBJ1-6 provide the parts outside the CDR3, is GAGVSQSPSNKVTEKGKDVELRCDPISGHTALYWYRQSLGQGLEFLIYFQGNSAPDKSGLPSDRFSAERTGGSVSTLTIQRTQQEDSAVYLCASSLASQGTSPLHFGNGTRLTVT.

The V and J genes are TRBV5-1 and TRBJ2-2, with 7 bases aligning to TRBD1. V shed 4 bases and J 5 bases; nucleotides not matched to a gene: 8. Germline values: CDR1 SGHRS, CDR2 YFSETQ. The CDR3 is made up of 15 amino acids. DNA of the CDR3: TGCGCCAGCAGCCTTGGACAGGATCAGACCGGGGAGCTGTTTTTT. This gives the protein CASSLGQDQTGELFF.

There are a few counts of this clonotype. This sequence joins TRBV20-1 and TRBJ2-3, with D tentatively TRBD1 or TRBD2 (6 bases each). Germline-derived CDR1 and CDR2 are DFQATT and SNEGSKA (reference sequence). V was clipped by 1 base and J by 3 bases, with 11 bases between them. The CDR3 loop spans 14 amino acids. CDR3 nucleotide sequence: TGCAGTGCTAGAGCCACAGGGACTACAGATACGCAGTATTTT. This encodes CSARATGTTDTQYF.

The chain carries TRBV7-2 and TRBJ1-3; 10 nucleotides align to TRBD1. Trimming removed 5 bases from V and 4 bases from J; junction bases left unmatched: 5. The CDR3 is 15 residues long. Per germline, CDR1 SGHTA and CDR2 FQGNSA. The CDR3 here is CASSKTGGEGNTIYF. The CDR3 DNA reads TGTGCCAGCAGCAAGACAGGGGGCGAGGGAAACACCATATATTTT.

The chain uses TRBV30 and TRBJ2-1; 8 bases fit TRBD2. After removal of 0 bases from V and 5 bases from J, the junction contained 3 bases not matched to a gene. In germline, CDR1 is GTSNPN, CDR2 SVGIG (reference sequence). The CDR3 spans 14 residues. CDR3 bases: TGTGCCTGGAGTGTAGCGGGGGCCAACAATGAGCAGTTCTTC. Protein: CAWSVAGANNEQFF.

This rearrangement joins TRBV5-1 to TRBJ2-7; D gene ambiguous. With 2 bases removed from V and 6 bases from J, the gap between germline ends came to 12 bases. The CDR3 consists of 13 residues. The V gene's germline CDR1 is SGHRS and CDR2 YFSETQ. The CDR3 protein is CASSFDQPSEQYF. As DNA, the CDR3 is TGCGCCAGCAGCTTCGACCAGCCAAGCGAGCAGTACTTC.

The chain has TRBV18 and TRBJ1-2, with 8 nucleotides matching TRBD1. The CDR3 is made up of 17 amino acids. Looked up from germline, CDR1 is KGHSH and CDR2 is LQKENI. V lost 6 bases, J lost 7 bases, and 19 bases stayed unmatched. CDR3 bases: TGTGCCAGCTCGCCGCTAAGCCGGACAGGGAATAAATCTGGCTACACCTTC. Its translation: CASSPLSRTGNKSGYTF.

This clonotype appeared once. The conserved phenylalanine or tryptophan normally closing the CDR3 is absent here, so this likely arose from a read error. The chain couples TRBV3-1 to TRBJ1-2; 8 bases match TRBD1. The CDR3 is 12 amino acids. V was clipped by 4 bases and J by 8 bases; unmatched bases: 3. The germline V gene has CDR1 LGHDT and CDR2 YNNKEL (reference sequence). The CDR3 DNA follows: TGTGCCAGCAGCCCCTCAGGGGGCGGCTACACCCTC. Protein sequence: CASSPSGGGYTL.